Each of the 21 T cell receptor beta chains below was sequenced from the same sample in a study of PD-1 blockade in classical Hodgkin lymphoma. Libraries were prepared by immunoSEQ multiplex PCR; TCRdb keeps only in-frame clonotypes and omits some of them. The sample contains tens of thousands of clones, 70% to 90% of which appear only once. Every one of the patients relapsed after autologous stem cell transplantation (brentuximab vedotin exposure was variable). Specimen: peripheral blood mononuclear cells (PBMCs), collected before the second cycle of nivolumab. The receptors shown here come from a human donor with classical Hodgkin lymphoma.

This chain joins TRBV27 and TRBJ2-3; tentative D call: TRBD2 (6 bases). CDR3 size: 15 residues. Germline values: CDR1 MNHEY, CDR2 SMNVEV (reference sequence). The ends were cut back, 2 bases at V and 2 bases at J, with 11 bases in the middle. CDR3 sequence (DNA): TGTGCCAGCAGTTTAGGCGGAGGGTACACAGATACGCAGTATTTT. Translation gives CASSLGGGYTDTQYF.

CDR3 sequence (DNA): TGTGCCTGGAGTGTACCCTTCAGGGGGACCAAGACGCAGTATTTT. Amino acid sequence: CAWSVPFRGTKTQYF. The chain couples TRBV30 to TRBJ2-3; 7 bases map to TRBD1. Unmatched junction bases numbered 12, after V lost 0 bases and J lost 9 bases. The CDR3 has 15 residues. The germline CDR1 and CDR2 sequences are GTSNPN and SVGIG (reference sequence).

This sequence joins TRBV4-1 and TRBJ2-3; TRBD2 matches 12 bases. The CDR3 spans 18 residues. CDR1 MGHRA and CDR2 YSYEKL come from the germline V gene. V lost 1 base to trimming and J lost 5 bases; unmatched junction nucleotides: 10. The DNA of the CDR3 is TGCGCCAGCAGCCAAGCTTTGGGGATGACTAGCGGGAGAGATACGCAGTATTTT. As protein: CASSQALGMTSGRDTQYF.

This chain joins TRBV7-3 and TRBJ1-3, with a possible D match to TRBD1 (5 bases). The CDR3 length is 14 residues. V was shortened by 5 bases and J by 2 bases, with 10 bases between the two germline ends. Germline CDR1 reads SGHTA; CDR2 reads FQGTGA. CDR3 in amino acids: CASSLGAPGNTIYF. The CDR3 nucleotides read TGTGCCAGCAGCCTAGGGGCACCTGGAAACACCATATATTTT.

The chain recombines TRBV19 with TRBJ1-5; 8 positions agree with TRBD1. The trim removed 3 bases at V and 4 bases at J, leaving 8 bases unmatched. This CDR3 has 16 residues. Germline V gene lookup returns CDR1 LNHDA and CDR2 SQIVND (reference sequence). The chain's CDR3 is CASSIDGQGVNQPQHF. Here the CDR3 DNA reads TGTGCCAGTAGTATTGACGGACAGGGAGTAAATCAGCCCCAGCATTTT.

As for this clone: At one end, the junction sequence differs from germline, possibly due to a read error. The V and J genes are TRBV6-5 and TRBJ2-2; 10 bases line up with TRBD2. The CDR3 length is 16 residues. Germline assignment: CDR1 MNHEY and CDR2 SVGAGI. DNA for the CDR3: TGTGCCAGCAGTCACTCTAGCGGGAGACACACCGGGGAGCTGTTTTTT. Its translation: CASSHSSGRHTGELFF.

The chain links TRBV7-3 to TRBJ2-7; D is uncertain. V dropped 0 bases and J dropped 5 bases, with 11 bases sitting between them. Germline lookup yields CDR1 SGHTA and CDR2 FQGTGA. The CDR3 spans 14 residues. DNA for the CDR3: TGTGCCAGCAGCTTAACTCGGAATCACCACGAGCAGTACTTC. The encoded protein is CASSLTRNHHEQYF.

The rearrangement links TRBV7-2 to TRBJ1-1; D unresolved. The CDR3 is 13 residues long. CDR1 SGHTA and CDR2 FQGNSA come from the germline V gene. V was trimmed by 3 bases and J by 0 bases, leaving 5 bases between them. The CDR3 spells CASSFIVNTEAFF. The CDR3 nucleotides read TGTGCCAGCAGCTTTATTGTGAACACTGAAGCTTTCTTT.

Only a few counts were recorded for this clone. The J gene is TRBJ1-1, the V gene TRBV9; 7 positions agree with TRBD1. This CDR3 comprises 14 residues. Germline lookup yields CDR1 SGDLS and CDR2 YYNGEE. Losses at the gene ends were 5 bases for V and 0 bases for J; bases not matched to a gene: 4. CDR3 residues: CASSQDRLNTEAFF. CDR3 nucleotide sequence: TGTGCCAGCAGTCAGGACAGGCTGAACACTGAAGCTTTCTTT.

The gene calls are TRBV14 and TRBJ2-5; D not resolved. The germline CDR1 and CDR2 sequences are SGHDN and FVKESK. This CDR3 has 14 amino acids. With 4 bases removed from V and 0 bases from J, the gap between germline ends came to 9 bases. The CDR3 DNA reads TGTGCCAGCAGCCCTTACCTGTACCAAGAGACCCAGTACTTC. It translates to CASSPYLYQETQYF.

A single count supports this clone. V gene TRBV19 combines with J gene TRBJ2-3; tentatively, D is TRBD2 (5 bases). Looked up from germline, CDR1 is LNHDA and CDR2 is SQIVND (reference sequence). The V end lost 1 base, the J end lost 2 bases, and 10 bases lay between the germline ends. CDR3 length: 15 residues. As DNA, the CDR3 is TGTGCCAGTAGTATAGCGGGGAGAGCCACAGATACGCAGTATTTT. Amino acids: CASSIAGRATDTQYF.

This sequence joins TRBV28 and TRBJ1-2; TRBD1 matches at 9 bases. The CDR3 is 13 residues long. The germline V gene encodes CDR1 MDHEN and CDR2 SYDVKM. V shed 5 bases and J 12 bases; nucleotides not matched to a gene: 10. DNA of the CDR3: TGTGCCAGCAGTCTTACCGGGACAGGGACGAACACCTTC. Translation gives CASSLTGTGTNTF.

The V gene is TRBV6-6, the J gene TRBJ2-2; the D call may be TRBD1 or TRBD2 (5 bases each). Trimming removed 0 bases from V and 3 bases from J, with 11 bases in between. Germline V gives CDR1 MNHNY, CDR2 SVGAGI (reference sequence). The CDR3 is 16 amino acids. The CDR3 sequence: CASSYSTGTYTGELFF. CDR3 DNA: TGTGCCAGCAGTTACTCCACCGGGACGTACACCGGGGAGCTGTTTTTT.

In nucleotides, the CDR3 is TGTGCCAGCAGACGCGGACGGGTTAATCAGCCCCAGCATTTT. Protein product: CASRRGRVNQPQHF. The chain employs TRBV6-1 and TRBJ1-5; no reliable D call. Trimming removed 6 bases at V and 4 bases at J, with 13 bases between. The CDR3 is 14 amino acids. Germline loops: CDR1 MNHNS, CDR2 SASEGT.

This clone is a singleton in its sample. The chain is built from TRBV4-1 and TRBJ2-7, with D possibly being TRBD2 (6 bases). The CDR3 is made up of 16 amino acids. Germline V lookup: CDR1 MGHRA, CDR2 YSYEKL. Trimming shortened V by 0 bases and J by 2 bases, and 14 bases separated the two germline ends. This chain's CDR3 is CASSQDPQRATYEQYF. CDR3 DNA: TGCGCCAGCAGCCAAGACCCTCAGCGGGCTACCTACGAGCAGTACTTC.

The genes are TRBV21-1 and TRBJ1-2; the D call TRBD1 from the table was never checked on the DNA. TRBV21-1 is flagged as a pseudogene. The CDR3 has 17 amino acids. CDR3: CASSKLGRGGHGYGYTF. The CDR3 DNA reads as TGTGCCAGCAGCAAACTGGGCAGGGGCGGTCATGGCTATGGCTACACCTTC.

The rearrangement joins TRBV10-2 to TRBJ2-1; D is perhaps TRBD2 (6 bases). Trimming removed 3 bases at V and 3 bases at J, with 15 bases between. The V gene's germline CDR1 is WSHSY and CDR2 SAAADI. This CDR3 has 16 amino acids. CDR3 sequence (DNA): TGCGCCAGCAGTGAAGCGGCGGGATCTAACTACAATGAGCAGTTCTTC. Encoded protein: CASSEAAGSNYNEQFF.

This rearrangement joins TRBV4-2 to TRBJ2-7; perhaps TRBD2 as D (6 bases). Germline-derived CDR1 and CDR2 are LGHNA and YNFKEQ. The CDR3 consists of 15 residues. V was pared by 4 bases and J by 2 bases, with 15 bases between. The CDR3 sequence: CASSPGTSQPYEQYF. CDR3 bases: TGTGCCAGCAGCCCCGGGACTTCCCAGCCCTACGAGCAGTACTTC.

The gene calls are TRBV25-1 and TRBJ2-4, with D perhaps being TRBD1 or TRBD2 (5 bases each). Germline values: CDR1 MGHDK, CDR2 SYGVNS. The CDR3 spans 15 residues. V was trimmed by 6 bases and J by 8 bases, leaving 20 bases between them. The CDR3 DNA follows: TGTGCCAGCAGGGGGGTGAATCCCAGGGCCGACATTCAGTACTTC. Its protein is CASRGVNPRADIQYF.

The V call is TRBV6-5, the J call TRBJ2-1, with unresolved D. The CDR3 has 11 amino acids. V was trimmed by 6 bases and J by 3 bases, leaving 3 bases between them. Germline-derived CDR1 and CDR2 are MNHEY and SVGAGI. The CDR3 region is CASRNYNEQFF. For the CDR3, the DNA is TGTGCCAGCAGAAACTACAATGAGCAGTTCTTC.

The V call is TRBV9, the J call TRBJ2-5; perhaps TRBD1 as D (5 bases). Judging by the DNA end, TRBJ2-7 fits better; the J call may be wrong. The CDR3 covers 15 residues. The V gene's germline CDR1 is SGDLS and CDR2 YYNGEE. CDR3 protein: CASSVGQGIPYEQYF. CDR3 DNA sequence: TGTGCCAGCAGCGTAGGGCAGGGAATTCCGTACGAGCAGTACTTC.